The text below deals with one T cell receptor (beta chain). These data are taken from a study of T cells after yellow fever vaccination. Germline CDR1 SGHDT, CDR2 YYEEEE. V shed 5 bases and J shed 3 bases, with 15 bases lying between them. The CDR3 length is 16 residues. TCRdb reanalysed the 5' RACE reads using MiXCR and keeps one entry per CDR3 protein. The table records around 100,000 distinct CDR3 sequences, roughly 5.8% of them present only once. The TCR sequence derives from a man younger than 30 who received the YFV17D yellow fever vaccine. The chain employs TRBV5-6 and TRBJ2-6; perhaps TRBD1 as D (6 bases). The sample consisted of CD8+ T cells sorted from PBMCs, taken 10 days after the yellow fever booster vaccination. Here the CDR3 reads CASSTDQGFGANVLTF. The CDR3 coding sequence is TGTGCCAGCAGTACCGACCAGGGGTTTGGGGCCAACGTCCTGACTTTC.